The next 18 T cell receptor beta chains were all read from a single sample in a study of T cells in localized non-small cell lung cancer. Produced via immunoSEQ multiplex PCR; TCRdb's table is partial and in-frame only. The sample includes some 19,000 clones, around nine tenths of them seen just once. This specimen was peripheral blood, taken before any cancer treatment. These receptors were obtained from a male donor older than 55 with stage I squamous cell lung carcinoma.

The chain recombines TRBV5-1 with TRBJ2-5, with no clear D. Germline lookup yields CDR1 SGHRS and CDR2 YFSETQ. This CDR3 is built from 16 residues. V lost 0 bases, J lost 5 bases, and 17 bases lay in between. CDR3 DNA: TGCGCCAGCAGCTTGGCCGCAGGCCCGGCGACTGAGACCCAGTACTTC. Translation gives CASSLAAGPATETQYF. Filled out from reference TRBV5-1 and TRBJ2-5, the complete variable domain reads KAGVTQTPRYLIKTRGQQVTLSCSPISGHRSVSWYQQTPGQGLQFLFEYFSETQRNKGNFPGRFSGRQFSNSRSEMNVSTLELGDSALYLCASSLAAGPATETQYFGPGTRLLVL.

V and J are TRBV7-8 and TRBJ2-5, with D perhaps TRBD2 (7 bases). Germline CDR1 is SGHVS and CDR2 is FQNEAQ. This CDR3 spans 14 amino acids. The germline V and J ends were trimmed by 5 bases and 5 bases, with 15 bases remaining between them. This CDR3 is CASSQRRGPETQYF. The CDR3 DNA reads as TGTGCCAGCAGCCAGCGGCGGGGGCCGGAGACCCAGTACTTC.

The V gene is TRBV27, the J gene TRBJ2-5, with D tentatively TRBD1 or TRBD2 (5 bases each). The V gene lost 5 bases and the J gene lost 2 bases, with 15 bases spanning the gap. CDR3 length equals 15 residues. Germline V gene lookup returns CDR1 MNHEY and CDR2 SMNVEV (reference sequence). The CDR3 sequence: CASSHSLGPQETQYF. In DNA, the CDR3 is TGTGCCAGCAGTCACAGTTTGGGACCTCAAGAGACCCAGTACTTC.

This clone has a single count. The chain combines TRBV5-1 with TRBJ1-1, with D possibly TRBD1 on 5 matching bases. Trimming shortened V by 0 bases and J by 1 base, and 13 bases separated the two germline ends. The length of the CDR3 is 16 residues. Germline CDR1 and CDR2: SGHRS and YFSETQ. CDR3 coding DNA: TGCGCCAGCAGCTTGGGTGGCAGGGCGGGGAACACTGAAGCTTTCTTT. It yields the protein CASSLGGRAGNTEAFF.

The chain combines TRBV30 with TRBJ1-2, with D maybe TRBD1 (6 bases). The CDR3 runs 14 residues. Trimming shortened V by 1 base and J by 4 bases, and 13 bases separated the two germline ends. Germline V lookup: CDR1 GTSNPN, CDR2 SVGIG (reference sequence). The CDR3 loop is CAWSGRGLGYGYTF. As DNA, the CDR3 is TGTGCCTGGAGTGGGCGGGGGCTCGGCTATGGCTACACCTTC. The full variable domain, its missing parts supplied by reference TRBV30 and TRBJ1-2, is SQTIHQWPATLVQPVGSPLSLECTVEGTSNPNLYWYRQAAGRGLQLLFYSVGIGQISSEVPQNLSASRPQDRQFILSSKKLLLSDSGFYLCAWSGRGLGYGYTFGSGTRLTVV.

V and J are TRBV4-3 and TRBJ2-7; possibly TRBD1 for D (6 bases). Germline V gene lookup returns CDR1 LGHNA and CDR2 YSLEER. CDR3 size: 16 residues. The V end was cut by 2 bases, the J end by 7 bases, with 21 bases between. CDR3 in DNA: TGCGCCAGCAGCCAACAACCACAGGGAACCCTACGAGAGCAGTACTTC. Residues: CASSQQPQGTLREQYF.

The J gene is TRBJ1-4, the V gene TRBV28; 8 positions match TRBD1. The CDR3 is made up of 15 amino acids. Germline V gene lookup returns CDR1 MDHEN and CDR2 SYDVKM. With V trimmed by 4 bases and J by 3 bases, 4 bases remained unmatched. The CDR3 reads CASSSQGAANEKLFF. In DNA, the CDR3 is TGTGCCAGCAGTTCTCAGGGGGCAGCTAATGAAAAACTGTTTTTT.

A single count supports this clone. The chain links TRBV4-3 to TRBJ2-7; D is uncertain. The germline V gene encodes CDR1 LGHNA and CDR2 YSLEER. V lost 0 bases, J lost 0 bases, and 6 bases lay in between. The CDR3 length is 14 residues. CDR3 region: CASSQDTASYEQYF. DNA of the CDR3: TGCGCCAGCAGCCAAGATACAGCCTCCTACGAGCAGTACTTC.

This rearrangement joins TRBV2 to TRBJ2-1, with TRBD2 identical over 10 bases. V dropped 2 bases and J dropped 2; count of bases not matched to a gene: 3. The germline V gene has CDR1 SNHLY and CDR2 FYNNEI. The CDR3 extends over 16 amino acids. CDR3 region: CASSEFGLAAYNEQFF. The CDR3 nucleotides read TGTGCCAGCAGTGAATTTGGACTAGCGGCCTACAATGAGCAGTTCTTC.

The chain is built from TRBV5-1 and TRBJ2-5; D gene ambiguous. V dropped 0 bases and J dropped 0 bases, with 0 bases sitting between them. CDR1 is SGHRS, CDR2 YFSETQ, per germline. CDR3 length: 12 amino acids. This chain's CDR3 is CASSLDQETQYF. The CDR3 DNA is TGCGCCAGCAGCTTGGACCAAGAGACCCAGTACTTC.

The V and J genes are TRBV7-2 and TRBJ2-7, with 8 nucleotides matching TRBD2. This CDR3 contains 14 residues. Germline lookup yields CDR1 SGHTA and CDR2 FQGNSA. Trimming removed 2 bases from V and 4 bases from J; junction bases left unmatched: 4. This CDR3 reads CASSLSSGGYEQYF. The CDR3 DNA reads TGTGCCAGCAGCTTAAGCTCGGGAGGGTACGAGCAGTACTTC.

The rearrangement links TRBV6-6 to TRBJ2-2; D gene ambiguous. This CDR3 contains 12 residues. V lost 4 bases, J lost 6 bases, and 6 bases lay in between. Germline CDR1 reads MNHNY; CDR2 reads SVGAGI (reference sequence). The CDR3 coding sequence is TGTGCCAGCAGTTCCCTTTCCGGGGAGCTGTTTTTT. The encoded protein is CASSSLSGELFF.

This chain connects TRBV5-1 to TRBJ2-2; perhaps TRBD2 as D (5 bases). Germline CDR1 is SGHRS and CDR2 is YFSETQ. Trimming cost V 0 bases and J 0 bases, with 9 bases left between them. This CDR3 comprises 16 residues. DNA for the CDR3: TGCGCCAGCAGCTTGGGTCTAGCACCGAACACCGGGGAGCTGTTTTTT. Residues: CASSLGLAPNTGELFF.

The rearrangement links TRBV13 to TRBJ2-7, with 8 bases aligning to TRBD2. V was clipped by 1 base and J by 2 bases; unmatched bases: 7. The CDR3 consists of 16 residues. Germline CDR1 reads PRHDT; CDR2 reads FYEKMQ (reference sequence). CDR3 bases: TGTGCCAGCAGCTTAGCGGGAGGGCTCTTGGCCTACGAGCAGTACTTC. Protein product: CASSLAGGLLAYEQYF.

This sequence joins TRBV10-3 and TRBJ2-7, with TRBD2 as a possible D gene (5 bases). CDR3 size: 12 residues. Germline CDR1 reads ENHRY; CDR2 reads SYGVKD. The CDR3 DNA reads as TGTGCATCGGGCGGGCAGGTTCACGAGCAGTACTTC. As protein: CASGGQVHEQYF.

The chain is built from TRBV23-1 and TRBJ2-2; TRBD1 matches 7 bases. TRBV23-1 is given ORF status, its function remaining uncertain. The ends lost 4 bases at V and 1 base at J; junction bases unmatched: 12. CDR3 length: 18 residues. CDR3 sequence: CASSRQRTGRLNTGELFF. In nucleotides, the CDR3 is TGCGCCAGCAGTCGCCAGAGGACAGGTCGTTTGAACACCGGGGAGCTGTTTTTT.

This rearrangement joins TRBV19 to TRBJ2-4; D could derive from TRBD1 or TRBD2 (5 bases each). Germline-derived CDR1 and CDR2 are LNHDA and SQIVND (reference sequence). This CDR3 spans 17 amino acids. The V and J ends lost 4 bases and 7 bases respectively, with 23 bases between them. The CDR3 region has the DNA TGTGCCAGTAGTACTTCTAGGGATCGGGATAAGGGGAACATTCAGTACTTC. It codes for CASSTSRDRDKGNIQYF. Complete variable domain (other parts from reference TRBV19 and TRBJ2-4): DGGITQSPKYLFRKEGQNVTLSCEQNLNHDAMYWYRQDPGQGLRLIYYSQIVNDFQKGDIAEGYSVSREKKESFPLTVTSAQKNPTAFYLCASSTSRDRDKGNIQYFGAGTRLSVL.

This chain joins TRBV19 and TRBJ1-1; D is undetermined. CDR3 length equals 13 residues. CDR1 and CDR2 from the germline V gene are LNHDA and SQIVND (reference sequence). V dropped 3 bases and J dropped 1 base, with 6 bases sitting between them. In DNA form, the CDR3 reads TGTGCCAGTAGTATCGTTAGGAACACTGAAGCTTTCTTT. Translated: CASSIVRNTEAFF.